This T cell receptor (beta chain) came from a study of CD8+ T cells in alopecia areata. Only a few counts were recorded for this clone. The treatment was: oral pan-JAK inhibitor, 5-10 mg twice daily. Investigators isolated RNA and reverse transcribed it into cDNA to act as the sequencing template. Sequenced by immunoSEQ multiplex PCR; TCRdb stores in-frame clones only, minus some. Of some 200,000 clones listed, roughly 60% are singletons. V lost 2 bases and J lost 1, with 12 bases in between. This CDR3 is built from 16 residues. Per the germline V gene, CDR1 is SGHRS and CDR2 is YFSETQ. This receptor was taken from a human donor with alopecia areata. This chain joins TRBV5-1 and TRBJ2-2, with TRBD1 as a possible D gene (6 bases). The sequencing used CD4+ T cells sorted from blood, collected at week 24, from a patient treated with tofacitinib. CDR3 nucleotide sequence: TGCGCCAGCAGCTTCACAGGGCGGGTGAACACCGGGGAGCTGTTTTTT. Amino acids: CASSFTGRVNTGELFF.